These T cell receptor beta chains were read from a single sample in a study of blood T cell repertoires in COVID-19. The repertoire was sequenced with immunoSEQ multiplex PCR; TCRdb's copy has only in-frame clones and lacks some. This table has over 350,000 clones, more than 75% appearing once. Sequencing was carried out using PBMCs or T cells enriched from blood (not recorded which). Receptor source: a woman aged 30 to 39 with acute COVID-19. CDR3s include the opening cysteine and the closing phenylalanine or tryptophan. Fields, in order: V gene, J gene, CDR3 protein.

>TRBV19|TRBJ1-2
CASTTSGQSGSYTF
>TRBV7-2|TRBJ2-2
CASSLIFLGTGDTGELFF
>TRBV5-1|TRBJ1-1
CASSLQGAVTEAFF
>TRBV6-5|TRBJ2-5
CASRIQGQETQYF
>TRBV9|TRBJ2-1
CASSVVSGVINNEQFF
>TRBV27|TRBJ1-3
CASRQSSSGNTIYF
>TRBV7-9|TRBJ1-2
CASSPGQGSNYGYTF
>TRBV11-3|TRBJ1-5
CASSLDQGANQPQHF
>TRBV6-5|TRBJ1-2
CASKRRRGFDYGYTF
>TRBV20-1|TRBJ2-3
CSAPDINTQYF
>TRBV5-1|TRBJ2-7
CASSSRLSGGALYEQYF
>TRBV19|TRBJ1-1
CASSSFRTGIGNTEAFF
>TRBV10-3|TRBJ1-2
CAISEGGLSPVTF
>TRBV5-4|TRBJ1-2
CASSLFRIPLVDYTF
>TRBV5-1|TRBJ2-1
CASSLEGAIAGNEQFF
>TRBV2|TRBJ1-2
CASSPGQNYGYTF
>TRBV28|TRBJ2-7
CASITGGGVYEQYF
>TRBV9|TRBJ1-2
CASSPRPIAGGFDYGYTF